Each of the 10 T cell receptor beta chains below was sequenced from the same sample in a study of beta chain features in type 1 diabetes. Whole-study findings and limits: Among patients with Type 1 diabetes, TCRB CDR3s were moderately but significantly shorter in every one of the four CD4+ subsets.

Isolated RNA was reverse transcribed in full, so expressed TCRB transcripts were sequenced. TCRdb keeps only in-frame clones here, not all; method: immunoSEQ multiplex PCR. The table lists 550,000 to 850,000 clones, roughly 13% of them singletons. The antigens these receptors bind are not known. Material for sequencing was naive CD4+ T cells from blood. The receptors were gathered from a man aged 18 to 30 with type 1 diabetes.

The V and J genes are TRBV28 and TRBJ1-6; D possibly corresponds to TRBD1 (6 bases). Germline values: CDR1 MDHEN, CDR2 SYDVKM. The CDR3 is made up of 14 amino acids. The V gene lost 7 bases and the J gene lost 5 bases, with 12 bases spanning the gap. CDR3 residues: CASTSAGDNSPLHF. DNA of the CDR3: TGTGCCAGCACCTCGGCAGGGGATAATTCACCCCTCCACTTT.

The chain is built from TRBV5-1 and TRBJ2-3; weak D call: TRBD2 (5 bases). V was trimmed by 5 bases and J by 6 bases, leaving 16 bases between them. In germline, CDR1 is SGHRS, CDR2 YFSETQ. The CDR3 length is 14 residues. Here the CDR3 DNA reads TGCGCCAGCAGGACCGAGGGATTTCTCGATACGCAGTATTTT. Its protein product is CASRTEGFLDTQYF.

This clone was observed a handful of times. The chain carries TRBV6-1 and TRBJ1-2, with TRBD1 matching 7 bases. The germline gives CDR1 MNHNS, CDR2 SASEGT. V shed 0 bases, J shed 7 bases, and the junction held 5 bases outside the gene matches. CDR3 size: 14 residues. CDR3 protein: CASSEAGTVRGYTF. DNA of the CDR3: TGTGCCAGCAGTGAAGCCGGGACAGTTCGTGGCTACACCTTC.

V and J are TRBV9 and TRBJ2-1; 13 positions match TRBD2. Germline lookup yields CDR1 SGDLS and CDR2 YYNGEE. The CDR3 is 17 residues long. The junction had 8 bases not matched to a gene; V was cut back by 4 bases and J by 4 bases. DNA of the CDR3: TGTGCCAGCAGCCTAGGGACTAGCGGGGACCCGTACAATGAGCAGTTCTTC. Protein product: CASSLGTSGDPYNEQFF.

This clone has a handful of counts. The chain employs TRBV7-3 and TRBJ2-1; D is perhaps TRBD2 (7 bases). CDR3 length: 13 amino acids. The germline V gene encodes CDR1 SGHTA and CDR2 FQGTGA. Trimming removed 8 bases from V and 10 bases from J, with 18 bases in between. The CDR3 DNA reads as TGTGCCAGCGGGACTACAGGGATCAAGGAGCAGTTCTTC. Amino acid sequence: CASGTTGIKEQFF. The full variable domain, in which reference TRBV7-3 and TRBJ2-1 provide the parts outside the CDR3, is GAGVSQTPSNKVTEKGKYVELRCDPISGHTALYWYRQSLGQGPEFLIYFQGTGAADDSGLPNDRFFAVRPEGSVSTLKIQRTERGDSAVYLCASGTTGIKEQFFGPGTRLTVL.

This CDR3 is CASRKDRGGTGELFF. CDR3 coding DNA: TGTGCCAGCAGGAAGGACAGGGGAGGAACCGGGGAGCTGTTTTTT. The chain links TRBV2 to TRBJ2-2, with 9 bases that match TRBD1. The CDR3 extends over 15 amino acids. The V gene end was trimmed by 6 bases and the J gene end by 5 bases; junction bases not matched to a gene: 7. Germline V gene sequence: CDR1 SNHLY, CDR2 FYNNEI. Full variable domain (rest looked up from reference TRBV2 and TRBJ2-2): EPEVTQTPSHQVTQMGQEVILRCVPISNHLYFYWYRQILGQKVEFLVSFYNNEISEKSEIFDDQFSVERPDGSNFTLKIRSTKLEDSAMYFCASRKDRGGTGELFFGEGSRLTVL.

This clone was seen a handful of times. J is TRBJ2-7 and V is TRBV10-3; 9 positions agree with TRBD1. The germline V gene has CDR1 ENHRY and CDR2 SYGVKD. The V gene end was trimmed by 6 bases and the J gene end by 0 bases; junction bases not matched to a gene: 9. The CDR3 is 16 amino acids. This chain's CDR3 is CAIRPSLGQGSYEQYF. The CDR3 region has the DNA TGTGCCATCAGACCCTCCCTGGGACAGGGCTCCTACGAGCAGTACTTC.

The V call is TRBV7-9, the J call TRBJ2-2; D gene ambiguous. V shed 5 bases and J shed 8 bases, with 6 bases lying between them. Germline V lookup: CDR1 SEHNR, CDR2 FQNEAQ (reference sequence). The CDR3 length is 11 residues. The CDR3 loop reads CASSGLGELFF. CDR3 nucleotide sequence: TGTGCCAGCAGCGGTTTGGGGGAGCTGTTTTTT.

V usage is TRBV15 and J usage is TRBJ1-1; 9 bases agree with TRBD1. V lost 3 bases and J lost 6; bases outside the gene matches: 8. The CDR3 is 15 amino acids. Germline CDR1 LNHNV, CDR2 YYDKDF (reference sequence). CDR3 residues: CATSRVTGGQAEAFF. In DNA form, the CDR3 reads TGTGCCACCAGCAGGGTTACAGGGGGCCAAGCTGAAGCTTTCTTT.

The chain combines TRBV29-1 with TRBJ2-7, with 10 bases that match TRBD2. The CDR3 sequence is 13 residues long. CDR1 is SQVTM, CDR2 ANQGSEA, per germline. Unmatched junction bases numbered 3, after V lost 2 bases and J lost 5 bases. CDR3 in DNA: TGCAGCGTTGAAAAGCTAGCGGGGGACGAGCAGTACTTC. This codes for CSVEKLAGDEQYF.